This record covers a single T cell receptor beta chain. The data are from a study of OX40 agonist ivuxolimab in advanced cancers. With 1 base removed from V and 3 bases from J, the gap between germline ends came to 10 bases. Germline loops: CDR1 LNHDA, CDR2 SQIVND (reference sequence). The length of the CDR3 is 14 residues. Assay used: immunoSEQ multiplex PCR; TCRdb lists only in-frame clones, some missing. Seen here are 25,000 to 35,000 clones, approximately 91% observed once, and the top ten hold around 38%. This sequence was found in an adult with an advanced solid tumor such as melanoma, head and neck, liver or kidney cancer. Sequencing used CD4+ or CD8+ T cells sorted from blood, obtained in a trial of the OX40 agonist ivuxolimab. This chain links TRBV19 with TRBJ2-7, with D unclear. The CDR3 DNA reads as TGTGCCAGTAGTATAGTGGGCGGTAGCTACGAGCAGTACTTC. Protein: CASSIVGGSYEQYF.